Sequencing of this TCR beta chain was carried out in a study of identical twins. Regarding the study as a whole: Twin sharing of out-of-frame TCR alpha was underestimated by models in monozygotic pairs.

In regard to this clonotype: The antigen is unknown.

V lost 4 bases, J lost 6 bases, and 17 bases lay in between. This CDR3 region has 15 residues. CDR1 is MNHEY and CDR2 is SMNVEV in the germline V gene (reference sequence). TCRdb re-analysed the 5' RACE reads in MiXCR, keeping a single row per CDR3 protein. This repertoire shows around 690,000 distinct CDR3 sequences, 21% found once; its top ten account for roughly 4%. This same sample was also taken into another study, of T cells expressing NK-cell markers. As that study records: Dominance of the CD3+CD56-NKG2C+ fraction by these clonotypes also held in a few donors.

The sample taken for sequencing was PBMCs. The sequence came from a young woman in good health. This chain joins TRBV27 and TRBJ2-3, with D possibly being TRBD1 (5 bases). The DNA for the CDR3 is TGTGCCAGCAGTTCCGCATTGGACCGACAGGATACGCAGTATTTT. The encoded protein is CASSSALDRQDTQYF.